This T cell receptor beta chain is drawn from a study of identical twins. TCRdb fed the 5' RACE reads into MiXCR, producing one record per CDR3 protein. The sample yields approximately 230,000 distinct CDR3 sequences, around 15% seen once. V dropped 7 bases and J dropped 5; count of bases not matched to a gene: 8. The CDR3 covers 15 residues. Germline CDR1 is MGHDK and CDR2 is SYGVNS. The receptor's source is a woman younger than 30 in good health. The chain links TRBV25-1 to TRBJ1-6; the match to TRBD1 covers 7 bases. Input material: memory (CD45RO+) T cells sorted from blood. CDR3 DNA: TGTGCCAGCAACCAACGGGACAGAGATAATTCACCCCTCCACTTT. Its protein product is CASNQRDRDNSPLHF.